Listed below are T cell receptor beta chains from one sample, sequenced in a study of blood T cell repertoires in COVID-19. The repertoire was sequenced with immunoSEQ multiplex PCR; TCRdb's copy has only in-frame clones and lacks some. The table includes roughly 250,000 clones, over 80% detected once. Sample: PBMCs or T cells enriched from blood (not recorded which). These receptors were taken from a young woman who had recovered from COVID-19. The CDR3 runs from the conserved cysteine through the conserved F or W. D genes are given only for firm matches. Size is omitted from some rows. Given values are once, few, many or a class for expanded clones.

D,J,size,V,DNA,CDR3
.,TRBJ1-2,.,TRBV3-1/TRBV3-2,TGTGCCAGCAGCCAAGATTGGTCGGTTAACTATGGCTACACCTTC,CASSQDWSVNYGYTF
.,TRBJ2-3,.,TRBV6-4,TGTGCCAGCAGTGAGTTCCAGGGCACAGATACGCAGTATTTT,CASSEFQGTDTQYF
.,TRBJ1-5,.,TRBV5-1,TGCGCCAGCAGCTTGGCCGGGGGGTGGGAGGAGCCCCAGCATTTT,CASSLAGGWEEPQHF
.,TRBJ1-3,.,TRBV7-8,TGTGCCAGCAGATTGGAGGGTTACGGCTCTATCCTTGGAAACACCATATATTTT,CASRLEGYGSILGNTIYF
.,TRBJ2-5,once,TRBV7-2,TGTGCCAGCAGCTTCGACGTGGCCCGGGGGACCCAGTACTTC,CASSFDVARGTQYF
TRBD2,TRBJ2-1,once,TRBV28,TGTGCCAGCAGCCCAGGACTAGCGGGAGATAGCTACAATGAGCAGTTCTTC,CASSPGLAGDSYNEQFF
TRBD2,TRBJ2-1,.,TRBV3-1/TRBV3-2,TGTGCCAGCAGCCTACCCCTAGGTAGCGGGCTGGGTGAGCAGTTCTTC,CASSLPLGSGLGEQFF
.,TRBJ2-7,few,TRBV5-1,TGCGCCAGCAGCTTAAGCCCCAGGCAATACGAGCAGTACTTC,CASSLSPRQYEQYF
.,TRBJ1-3,once,TRBV28,TGTGCCAGCAGTTTATCTGGCCAGATATATTTT,CASSLSGQIYF
TRBD2,TRBJ2-1,.,TRBV20-1,TGCAGTGCTAGTTCAACTAGCGGGGGTCGGGATGAGCAGTTCTTC,CSASSTSGGRDEQFF
TRBD2,TRBJ2-7,.,TRBV20-1,TGCAGTGCTAGTTCCTTCACTAGCGGGATTTACGAGCAGTACTTC,CSASSFTSGIYEQYF
.,TRBJ1-2,.,TRBV7-3,TGTGCCAGCAGCTTAAGCGGGAGCTATGGCTACACCTTC,CASSLSGSYGYTF
TRBD1,TRBJ1-2,few,TRBV11-3,TGTGCCAGCAGCCCGGGACAGGGGGTTGGCTACACCTTC,CASSPGQGVGYTF
TRBD1,TRBJ2-7,.,TRBV5-6,TGTGCCAGCAGCCCGACAGGGTCGGGCTCCTACGAGCAGTACTTC,CASSPTGSGSYEQYF
TRBD1,TRBJ2-3,.,TRBV5-6,TGTGCCAGCAGCTTGAGGACAGGGAATAGCGCAGATACGCAGTATTTT,CASSLRTGNSADTQYF
.,TRBJ2-1,.,TRBV12-3/TRBV12-4,TGTGCCAGCAGTGCTAGCTTGCGTGAGCAGTTCTTC,CASSASLREQFF
TRBD1,TRBJ1-5,.,TRBV19,TGTGCCAGTAGTATAGGGACAGGGGGAGGGAATCAGCCCCAGCATTTT,CASSIGTGGGNQPQHF
TRBD1,TRBJ2-1,.,TRBV24-1,TGTGCCACCAGTGATTCAAAAGGACAGGCCCGGGGCTCCTACAATGAGCAGTTCTTC,CATSDSKGQARGSYNEQFF
TRBD2,TRBJ2-7,.,TRBV18,TGTGCCAGCTCACGGGGACTAGCGGGGACCTACGAGCAGTACTTC,CASSRGLAGTYEQYF
.,TRBJ1-3,.,TRBV9,TGTGCCAGCAGCCTAACAGACTCTGGAAACACCATATATTTT,CASSLTDSGNTIYF
.,TRBJ2-5,.,TRBV5-1,TGCGCCAGCAGCACGGCGGTAGGGGGTAAGACCCAGTACTTC,CASSTAVGGKTQYF
.,TRBJ2-3,once,TRBV29-1,TGCAGCGGATACTCGGGACTTACTAGCACAGATACGCAGTATTTT,CSGYSGLTSTDTQYF
.,TRBJ2-1,once,TRBV18,TGTGCCAGCTCACCGGAGATGGACAGCAATGAGCAGTTCTTC,CASSPEMDSNEQFF
TRBD1,TRBJ1-6,.,TRBV6-5,TGTGCCAGCAGGGACAGGGACCGGAAAACCCTCCACTTT,CASRDRDRKTLHF
TRBD1,TRBJ1-2,.,TRBV5-1,TGCGCCAGCACTACAGGGGGAGGTGGCTACACCTTC,CASTTGGGGYTF
.,TRBJ2-1,.,TRBV6-4,TGTGCCAGCAGTGACTCTAGCGGCTCCTACAATGAGCAGTTCTTC,CASSDSSGSYNEQFF
.,TRBJ2-7,.,TRBV7-6,TGTGCCAGCAGCTTAGCGTGGACACCGAACACCTACGAGCAGTACTTC,CASSLAWTPNTYEQYF
.,TRBJ2-7,.,TRBV4-3,TGCGCCAGCAGCCCCCAGACAGGAGTCCCCTCCTACGAGCAGTACTTC,CASSPQTGVPSYEQYF
.,TRBJ1-2,.,TRBV29-1,TGCAGCGTTGAACAGGGTGGCTACACCTTC,CSVEQGGYTF
TRBD1,TRBJ1-1,.,TRBV9,TGTGCCAGCAGCGTTACCGGGACAGGGGGCGAGGGAGCTTTCTTT,CASSVTGTGGEGAFF
.,TRBJ2-7,.,TRBV6-2/TRBV6-3,TGTGCCAGCAGTTACGCGACAATTTCCTACGAGCAGTACTTC,CASSYATISYEQYF
TRBD1,TRBJ1-2,once,TRBV7-9,TGTGCCAGCAGCTCGACGACGACAGGGAACTATGGCTACACCTTC,CASSSTTTGNYGYTF
TRBD2,TRBJ2-3,.,TRBV28,TGTGCCAGCCACCCCCCGGCGGGAGGGGCAGATACGCAGTATTTT,CASHPPAGGADTQYF
TRBD1,TRBJ1-1,.,TRBV11-3,TGTGCCAGCGGAGACAGGGTTGAGAGCACTGAAGCTTTCTTT,CASGDRVESTEAFF
.,TRBJ2-3,.,TRBV2,TGTGCCAGCAGTGAAGCTAGCGGTCGACGCACAGATACGCAGTATTTT,CASSEASGRRTDTQYF
.,TRBJ2-1,.,TRBV5-1,TGCGCCAGCAGCTTGGGGACTCCAAGTAGAAATGAGCAGTTCTTC,CASSLGTPSRNEQFF
TRBD2,TRBJ2-2,.,TRBV9,TGTGCCAGCAGCGTAGATTGGAGGGGGACTAGCGGGAGAAGAGGTACCGGGGAGCTGTTTTTT,CASSVDWRGTSGRRGTGELFF
.,TRBJ1-1,.,TRBV27,TGTGCCAGCAGGTCAGGGAACACTGAAGCTTTCTTT,CASRSGNTEAFF
.,TRBJ2-3,.,TRBV5-1,TGCGCCACCGGGGTTGTGGGCACAGATACGCAGTATTTT,CATGVVGTDTQYF
TRBD1,TRBJ1-2,once,TRBV19,TGTGCCAGTAGGAACCGTCAGGGGGCCGTCTATGGCTACACCTTC,CASRNRQGAVYGYTF
.,TRBJ1-2,.,TRBV5-6,TGTGCCAGCAGCTTGGGTGGGACAAACTATGGCTACACCTTC,CASSLGGTNYGYTF
.,TRBJ1-1,.,TRBV9,TGTGCCAGCAGCCAAGCGGGCACTGAAGCTTTCTTT,CASSQAGTEAFF
.,TRBJ1-2,.,TRBV5-6,TGTGCCAGCAGCTTGGTACAGGGCCTTGACTATGGCTACACCTTC,CASSLVQGLDYGYTF
TRBD2,TRBJ2-7,.,TRBV5-4,TGTGCCAGCAGCTTGGGTGGGAGGGCCTACGAGCAGTACTTC,CASSLGGRAYEQYF
TRBD2,TRBJ2-5,.,TRBV14,TGTGCCAGCAGCCAACTGGGACTAGCGGGCGGAGAGACCCAGTACTTC,CASSQLGLAGGETQYF